This entry lists 27 T cell receptor beta chains sequenced from one sample in a study of shared clonotypes between healthy human individuals. Profiling relied on immunoSEQ multiplex PCR, and the TCRdb table lists in-frame clones only, not all of them. The sample has 2 million to 2.5 million clones, about 95% seen once. Terminally differentiated effector memory CD45RA+ cells were left out of the naive CD8 fraction, which was CD45RO-negative and positively selected for CCR7. Sequenced sample: naive CD8+ T cells sorted from blood. Source of these receptors: a man aged 18 to 29 in good health.

This clone was detected a few times. The CDR3: CASSGQGANSPLHF. The CDR3 bases are TGTGCCAGCAGCGGACAGGGGGCGAATTCACCCCTCCACTTT. The rearrangement joins TRBV11-3 to TRBJ1-6; 11 nucleotides line up with TRBD1. V trimming: 5 bases; J trimming: 7 bases; junction bases outside the gene matches: 1. Germline V lookup: CDR1 SGHNT, CDR2 YENEEA. This CDR3 region has 14 residues.

The chain links TRBV4-3 to TRBJ2-1; 7 bases are shared with TRBD1. Per the germline V gene, CDR1 is LGHNA and CDR2 is YSLEER. The CDR3 is 14 amino acids. V lost 4 bases and J lost 10; bases outside the gene matches: 10. The CDR3 nucleotides read TGCGCCAGCAGCCGCGGGCAGGGGGTAAGGGAGCAGTTCTTC. Translated, it gives CASSRGQGVREQFF.

The chain combines TRBV11-2 with TRBJ2-7; no reliable D call. V was shortened by 11 bases and J by 1 base, with 9 bases between the two germline ends. Germline loops: CDR1 SGHAT, CDR2 FQNNGV. CDR3 length: 11 amino acids. For the CDR3, the DNA is TGTGCCGTAGGGCAGTCCTACGAGCAGTACTTC. Translation: CAVGQSYEQYF.

This clone was found once. The chain couples TRBV25-1 to TRBJ2-7; no definite D call. Germline V CDR1 and CDR2: MGHDK, SYGVNS. The CDR3 runs 11 residues. V was shortened by 3 bases and J by 7 bases, with 7 bases between the two germline ends. CDR3 protein: CASSDYGEQYF. In DNA, the CDR3 is TGTGCCAGCAGTGATTACGGGGAGCAGTACTTC.

The V gene is TRBV28, the J gene TRBJ1-5; D is perhaps TRBD1 (6 bases). This CDR3 is 14 amino acids long. The V gene's germline CDR1 is MDHEN and CDR2 SYDVKM. Trimming shortened V by 5 bases and J by 6 bases, and 14 bases separated the two germline ends. In nucleotides, the CDR3 is TGTGCCAGCAGTCCCTCCCAGGGGATTCAGCCCCAGCATTTT. It yields the protein CASSPSQGIQPQHF.

V gene TRBV7-6 combines with J gene TRBJ2-7; TRBD1 matches at 7 bases. V shed 5 bases, J shed 5 bases, and the junction held 6 bases outside the gene matches. Germline V gives CDR1 SGHVS, CDR2 FNYEAQ. CDR3 size: 13 residues. CDR3 sequence: CASSEQGNHEQYF. As DNA, the CDR3 is TGTGCCAGCAGCGAACAGGGGAACCACGAGCAGTACTTC. Filled out from reference TRBV7-6 and TRBJ2-7, the complete variable domain reads GAGVSQSPRYKVTKRGQDVALRCDPISGHVSLYWYRQALGQGPEFLTYFNYEAQQDKSGLPNDRFSAERPEGSISTLTIQRTEQRDSAMYRCASSEQGNHEQYFGPGTRLTVT.

This clone was counted once. V gene TRBV9 combines with J gene TRBJ1-2; TRBD1 is a possible D gene (5 bases). This CDR3 contains 15 residues. Germline CDR1 SGDLS, CDR2 YYNGEE. Trimming took 2 bases from V and 6 from J, leaving 17 bases between them. The CDR3, as DNA: TGTGCCAGCAGCGTGGGGGACCTGCCGTCGGATGGCTACACCTTC. Encoded protein: CASSVGDLPSDGYTF.

The chain links TRBV30 to TRBJ1-2, with D possibly being TRBD1 (6 bases). V lost 4 bases to trimming and J lost 7 bases, with 19 bases between them. The CDR3 extends over 14 amino acids. CDR1 is GTSNPN, CDR2 SVGIG, per germline (reference sequence). The CDR3 DNA sequence: TGTGCCTGGACTAGTTATTCAGGGGATCCTGGCTACACCTTC. Its translation is CAWTSYSGDPGYTF.

Remarks on this clone: Other DNA sequences in the sample encode the same CDR3. The CDR3 nucleotides are TGTGCCAGCAGCTTAGAAGGCGGCCCGAACACTGAAGCTTTCTTT. It yields the protein CASSLEGGPNTEAFF. The chain couples TRBV13 to TRBJ1-1; D call uncertain. CDR3 length: 15 residues. CDR1 is PRHDT, CDR2 FYEKMQ, per germline (reference sequence). Trimming removed 1 base from V and 1 base from J, with 10 bases in between. The variable domain in full, completed from reference TRBV13 and TRBJ1-1, reads AAGVIQSPRHLIKEKRETATLKCYPIPRHDTVYWYQQGPGQDPQFLISFYEKMQSDKGSIPDRFSAQQFSDYHSELNMSSLELGDSALYFCASSLEGGPNTEAFFGQGTRLTVV.

The chain carries TRBV6-1 and TRBJ1-2, with 8 bases identical to TRBD1. V was pared by 6 bases and J by 2 bases, with 2 bases of the junction left unmatched. The CDR3 contains 13 residues. CDR1 is MNHNS, CDR2 SASEGT, per germline. The CDR3 here is CASRTGVNYGYTF. The DNA for the CDR3 is TGTGCCAGCAGGACAGGGGTCAACTATGGCTACACCTTC.

This chain's CDR3 is CASSLEAGASTDTQYF. The DNA for the CDR3 is TGCGCCAGCAGCTTGGAAGCAGGGGCTAGCACAGATACGCAGTATTTT. This chain uses TRBV5-1 with TRBJ2-3; D may be TRBD1 (6 bases). Germline V lookup: CDR1 SGHRS, CDR2 YFSETQ. CDR3 length equals 16 residues. Trimming stripped 0 bases from V and 0 bases from J, with 11 bases between.

In the case of this clone: This may come from a read error, since a much larger clone is one base off. The sample carries other DNA sequences with the same CDR3. V gene TRBV13 combines with J gene TRBJ1-1; D uncertain. The germline V gene has CDR1 PRHDT and CDR2 FYEKMQ (reference sequence). With 0 bases removed from V and 2 bases from J, the gap between germline ends came to 4 bases. This CDR3 is built from 13 residues. CDR3 loop: CASSLGGNTEAFF. The CDR3 DNA reads TGTGCCAGCAGCTTAGGGGGTAACACTGAAGCTTTCTTT.

For the CDR3, the DNA is TGTGCCAGCAGCTTATCCCCCGCAGGGGGCGGACAGCCCCAGCATTTT. As protein: CASSLSPAGGGQPQHF. The chain recombines TRBV11-2 with TRBJ1-5, with 8 bases that match TRBD1. Germline V CDR1 and CDR2: SGHAT, FQNNGV. This CDR3 spans 16 amino acids. Trimming cost V 2 bases and J 7 bases; bases outside gene matches: 10.

A word on this clone: The sample has other DNA sequences that encode this CDR3 too. The chain couples TRBV5-4 to TRBJ2-7, with D perhaps matching TRBD2 (6 bases). With 3 bases removed from V and 4 bases from J, the gap between germline ends came to 8 bases. CDR1 is SGHNT, CDR2 YYREEE, per germline (reference sequence). The CDR3 has 12 residues. In DNA form, the CDR3 reads TGTGCCAGCAGCTGGGACTCATACGAGCAGTACTTC. Translated: CASSWDSYEQYF.

The rearrangement links TRBV27 to TRBJ1-4, with 10 bases aligning to TRBD1. This CDR3 is built from 15 residues. V lost 5 bases and J lost 6; bases outside the gene matches: 6. Germline V gives CDR1 MNHEY, CDR2 SMNVEV (reference sequence). The CDR3 bases are TGTGCCAGCAGTCCGAGGACAGGGGGGGATGAAAAACTGTTTTTT. It translates to CASSPRTGGDEKLFF.

Note on this clone: Germline and junction disagree at one end, which may indicate a read error. V is TRBV7-8 and J is TRBJ1-2; TRBD1 matches 9 bases. The CDR3 sequence is 16 residues long. Germline V gene lookup returns CDR1 SGHVS and CDR2 FQNEAQ. The DNA for the CDR3 is TGTGCCAGCAGCGACCCCCGGGACAGGGATTACTATGGCTTCACCTTC. Translated, it gives CASSDPRDRDYYGFTF.

This chain connects TRBV7-9 to TRBJ1-4; tentative D call: TRBD1 (6 bases). The CDR3 loop spans 14 amino acids. Germline loops: CDR1 SEHNR, CDR2 FQNEAQ (reference sequence). V was pared by 3 bases and J by 7 bases, with 12 bases between. In DNA, the CDR3 is TGTGCCAGCAGCTTCGTACAGGGATTTGAAAAACTGTTTTTT. This translates into CASSFVQGFEKLFF.

V is TRBV18 and J is TRBJ2-7; D may be TRBD1 (6 bases). V gave up 5 bases and J gave up 0 bases, with 8 bases separating them. Looked up from germline, CDR1 is KGHSH and CDR2 is LQKENI. This CDR3 is built from 13 residues. CDR3 protein: CASSATGSYEQYF. CDR3 nucleotide sequence: TGTGCCAGCTCAGCGACAGGCTCCTACGAGCAGTACTTC. The variable domain in full, with the rest retrieved from reference TRBV18 and TRBJ2-7, is NAGVMQNPRHLVRRRGQEARLRCSPMKGHSHVYWYRQLPEEGLKFMVYLQKENIIDESGMPKERFSAEFPKEGPSILRIQQVVRGDSAAYFCASSATGSYEQYFGPGTRLTVT.

In the case of this clone: This sample includes further DNA sequences coding for the same CDR3. The rearrangement uses TRBV27 and TRBJ2-2, with TRBD2 matching over 7 bases. V trimming: 2 bases; J trimming: 6 bases; junction bases outside the gene matches: 0. This CDR3 spans 13 amino acids. Per germline, CDR1 MNHEY and CDR2 SMNVEV (reference sequence). The CDR3 DNA reads as TGTGCCAGCAGTTTACGGGGGGCCGGGGAGCTGTTTTTT. Protein: CASSLRGAGELFF.

J is TRBJ1-1 and V is TRBV10-2; D gene unclear. Between the trimmed V and J ends, which lost 0 bases and 0 bases, there was a span of 8 bases. Looked up from germline, CDR1 is WSHSY and CDR2 is SAAADI. The CDR3 spans 15 residues. The CDR3 region has the DNA TGCGCCAGCAGTGAGTCGGCACTCATGAACACTGAAGCTTTCTTT. This encodes CASSESALMNTEAFF.

This sequence joins TRBV7-9 and TRBJ2-1; TRBD2 agrees at 8 bases. The V gene's germline CDR1 is SEHNR and CDR2 FQNEAQ (reference sequence). With V trimmed by 1 base and J by 6 bases, 5 bases remained unmatched. This CDR3 comprises 15 residues. This chain's CDR3 is CASSLELAVGNEQFF. CDR3 in DNA: TGTGCCAGCAGCTTAGAACTAGCGGTCGGCAATGAGCAGTTCTTC.

CDR3 protein: CASSLEGAMEQYF. CDR3 DNA: TGTGCCAGCAGCTTAGAGGGGGCTATGGAGCAGTACTTC. The chain employs TRBV7-6 and TRBJ2-7; TRBD1 matches at 7 bases. V lost 1 base and J lost 7; bases outside the gene matches: 4. This CDR3 contains 13 residues. Germline CDR1 and CDR2: SGHVS and FNYEAQ.

The chain has TRBV4-1 and TRBJ2-3; D is unresolved. Germline CDR1 reads MGHRA; CDR2 reads YSYEKL. The length of the CDR3 is 13 residues. V shed 4 bases and J shed 4 bases, with 9 bases lying between them. For the CDR3, the DNA is TGCGCCAGCAGCCTTCCCGGAGCAGATACGCAGTATTTT. Its protein product is CASSLPGADTQYF.

To note about this clone: A much larger clone lies one base from this, so it may be a read error. At the DNA level, this CDR3 is encoded by other sequences in the same sample as well. The chain couples TRBV30 to TRBJ2-2; 7 bases fit TRBD2. The CDR3 consists of 13 residues. Germline values: CDR1 GTSNPN, CDR2 SVGIG (reference sequence). The V segment lost 1 base and the J segment 6 bases; nucleotides outside the gene matches: 2. The DNA for the CDR3 is TGTGCCTGGAGTGCAGGACTAGCCGGGGAGCTGTTTTTT. This gives the protein CAWSAGLAGELFF.

The chain carries TRBV7-3 and TRBJ2-7; the D gene is possibly TRBD1 (6 bases). V was cut by 0 bases and J by 0 bases, with 9 bases left in between. The CDR3 loop spans 15 amino acids. Per the germline V gene, CDR1 is SGHTA and CDR2 is FQGTGA. The CDR3 spells CASSLTSDSSYEQYF. The CDR3 nucleotides are TGTGCCAGCAGCTTAACCTCGGACAGCTCCTACGAGCAGTACTTC.

V usage is TRBV5-6 and J usage is TRBJ2-7; the D call may be TRBD1 or TRBD2 (5 bases each). This CDR3 comprises 13 residues. Germline CDR1 and CDR2: SGHDT and YYEEEE. Trimming pared 5 bases from V and 4 bases from J, leaving 13 bases between. CDR3 loop: CASRPGPDYEQYF. The CDR3 nucleotides are TGTGCCAGCAGGCCGGGGCCAGATTACGAGCAGTACTTC.

The chain is built from TRBV5-4 and TRBJ1-3; the match to TRBD1 covers 8 bases. Germline loops: CDR1 SGHNT, CDR2 YYREEE (reference sequence). The CDR3 consists of 16 residues. V lost 2 bases, J lost 1 base, and 5 bases stayed unmatched. Written as DNA, the CDR3 is TGTGCCAGCAGCTTATGGGACAGGAAATCTGGAAACACCATATATTTT. It is translated as CASSLWDRKSGNTIYF.